Below, 31 T cell receptor beta chains from the same sample are listed, as sequenced in a study of cytomegalovirus exposure and HLA in healthy donors. The PCR was carried out with 60 Vbeta primers and 13 Jbeta primers. Method: immunoSEQ multiplex PCR; TCRdb's copy keeps in-frame clones and lacks some. The sample is made up of fewer than 250,000 clones, and the top ten hold approximately 1% of it. Sequencing was carried out using PBMCs. All receptors come from a woman younger than 45 in good health and CMV-seropositive.

The chain couples TRBV28 to TRBJ1-2, with 8 positions matching TRBD1. Germline trimming cut 5 bases from V and 4 bases from J; bases unmatched to any gene: 6. In germline, CDR1 is MDHEN, CDR2 SYDVKM. CDR3 size: 14 residues. In DNA form, the CDR3 reads TGTGCCAGCAGTGAACAGGGGGGGGTCTATGGCTACACCTTC. It translates to CASSEQGGVYGYTF.

The chain joins TRBV28 to TRBJ2-2, with D perhaps TRBD2 (5 bases). Germline-derived CDR1 and CDR2 are MDHEN and SYDVKM. V was cut by 6 bases and J by 4 bases, with 15 bases left in between. The CDR3 is 15 residues long. The CDR3 coding sequence is TGTGCCAGCAGCCCTGGGAGTAGTGGCACCGGGGAGCTGTTTTTT. It yields the protein CASSPGSSGTGELFF. Based on the CDR3 plus reference TRBV28 and TRBJ2-2, the full variable domain is DVKVTQSSRYLVKRTGEKVFLECVQDMDHENMFWYRQDPGLGLRLIYFSYDVKMKEKGDIPEGYSVSREKKERFSLILESASTNQTSMYLCASSPGSSGTGELFFGEGSRLTVL.

The J gene is TRBJ2-1, the V gene TRBV5-8, with TRBD2 identical over 7 bases. This CDR3 region has 15 residues. J was trimmed by 4 bases and V by 2 bases; bases with no gene match: 6. CDR1 and CDR2 from the germline V gene are SGHTS and YDEGEE. The CDR3: CASSFGASGYNEQFF. The CDR3 DNA reads TGTGCCAGCAGCTTCGGGGCTAGCGGTTACAATGAGCAGTTCTTC. Combining the CDR3 with reference TRBV5-8 and TRBJ2-1 gives the whole variable domain EAGVTQSPTHLIKTRGQQATLRCSPISGHTSVYWYQQALGLGLQFLLWYDEGEERNRGNFPPRFSGRQFPNYSSELNVNALELEDSALYLCASSFGASGYNEQFFGPGTRLTVL.

The chain uses TRBV6-1 and TRBJ1-2; TRBD1 agrees at 7 bases. From germline, CDR1 is MNHNS and CDR2 SASEGT. Trimming took 3 bases from V and 4 from J; bases not matched to a gene: 8. The CDR3 totals 15 residues. CDR3 DNA: TGTGCCAGCAGTGATATGGTGGGACAGTCCTATGGCTACACCTTC. It yields the protein CASSDMVGQSYGYTF.

The chain uses TRBV2 and TRBJ2-3, with 14 bases identical to TRBD2. The CDR3 covers 15 residues. Per germline, CDR1 SNHLY and CDR2 FYNNEI. J was trimmed by 5 bases and V by 6 bases; bases with no gene match: 4. CDR3 amino acids: CASSPGLAGEDTQYF. The CDR3 DNA reads as TGTGCCAGCAGCCCGGGACTAGCGGGGGAAGATACGCAGTATTTT.

For the CDR3, the DNA is TGTGCCAGCAGTGAATCAGACAGGGCTGGATCACCCCTCCACTTT. Its translation: CASSESDRAGSPLHF. V usage is TRBV25-1 and J usage is TRBJ1-6, with TRBD1 identical over 7 bases. CDR1 is MGHDK, CDR2 SYGVNS, per germline. V was pared by 1 base and J by 10 bases, with 7 bases of the junction left unmatched. The CDR3 totals 15 residues.

The V and J genes are TRBV7-6 and TRBJ2-7, with TRBD1 matching 9 bases. The CDR3 is 16 amino acids. Per germline, CDR1 SGHVS and CDR2 FNYEAQ. Losses at the gene ends were 3 bases for V and 1 base for J; bases not matched to a gene: 7. CDR3 in DNA: TGTGCCAGCAGCTTGGACGGGACAGGGATATCCTACGAGCAGTACTTC. Translated: CASSLDGTGISYEQYF.

This chain joins TRBV5-1 and TRBJ2-2, with D tentatively TRBD2 (5 bases). This CDR3 is 14 amino acids long. Germline assignment: CDR1 SGHRS and CDR2 YFSETQ. Trimming shortened V by 0 bases and J by 7 bases, and 10 bases separated the two germline ends. CDR3 bases: TGCGCCAGCAGCTTGGAAGGGAGTGACGGGGAGCTGTTTTTT. This sequence encodes CASSLEGSDGELFF.

DNA for the CDR3: TGCGCCAGCAGTGATCCCGGGACTAGCGGGAGGAATGAGCAGTTCTTC. This gives the protein CASSDPGTSGRNEQFF. The rearrangement links TRBV10-1 to TRBJ2-1; 15 bases agree with TRBD2. CDR1 is WNHNN, CDR2 SYGVQD, per germline (reference sequence). The CDR3 sequence is 16 residues long. After removal of 3 bases from V and 7 bases from J, the junction contained 4 bases not matched to a gene.

The CDR3 is CASMARRLNTEAFF. In DNA form, the CDR3 reads TGTGCCAGCATGGCCCGCCGTTTGAACACTGAAGCTTTCTTT. The V gene is TRBV2, the J gene TRBJ1-1, with D unclear. Trimming stripped 7 bases from V and 0 bases from J, with 12 bases between. Germline V gene data show CDR1 as SNHLY and CDR2 as FYNNEI. The CDR3 covers 14 residues.

The V call is TRBV14, the J call TRBJ2-5, with D perhaps TRBD1 (5 bases). Germline values: CDR1 SGHDN, CDR2 FVKESK. Between the trimmed V and J ends, which lost 0 bases and 5 bases, there was a span of 19 bases. The CDR3 has 17 amino acids. The CDR3 reads CASSQDKGHYLQETQYF. In DNA form, the CDR3 reads TGTGCCAGCAGCCAAGATAAGGGGCACTATCTTCAGGAGACCCAGTACTTC.

As concerns this clone: Other DNA sequences of this sample code for an identical CDR3. The rearrangement links TRBV5-1 to TRBJ2-5, with 10 bases that match TRBD1. V was clipped by 4 bases and J by 1 base; unmatched bases: 10. The germline gives CDR1 SGHRS, CDR2 YFSETQ. The CDR3 has 17 residues. CDR3 protein: CASSPRGTGVGQETQYF. CDR3 DNA sequence: TGCGCCAGCAGCCCCCGAGGGACAGGGGTCGGCCAAGAGACCCAGTACTTC.

The V gene is TRBV4-3, the J gene TRBJ2-4, with TRBD1 identical over 7 bases. CDR1 LGHNA and CDR2 YSLEER come from the germline V gene. This CDR3 spans 17 amino acids. The V segment lost 4 bases and the J segment 0 bases; nucleotides outside the gene matches: 9. CDR3 DNA: TGCGCCAGCAGCCCAGAGACAGGGCGATTAGCCAAAAACATTCAGTACTTC. Protein: CASSPETGRLAKNIQYF.

The chain is built from TRBV5-1 and TRBJ1-2; TRBD1 matches 11 bases. The germline V gene has CDR1 SGHRS and CDR2 YFSETQ. CDR3 length: 16 residues. The junction had 4 bases not matched to a gene; V was cut back by 0 bases and J by 3 bases. CDR3 nucleotide sequence: TGCGCCAGCAGCTTGGAAAGGGACAGGGGGTACTATGGCTACACCTTC. Encoded protein: CASSLERDRGYYGYTF.

The gene calls are TRBV18 and TRBJ2-2, with D perhaps TRBD2 (6 bases). There are 16 residues in the CDR3. V was shortened by 0 bases and J by 5 bases, with 13 bases between the two germline ends. The germline CDR1 and CDR2 sequences are KGHSH and LQKENI. This CDR3 reads CASSPPVEGRTGELFF. The CDR3 DNA reads TGTGCCAGCTCACCACCGGTGGAGGGGAGGACCGGGGAGCTGTTTTTT.

V is TRBV28 and J is TRBJ2-3; TRBD2 aligns across 8 bases. The germline V gene has CDR1 MDHEN and CDR2 SYDVKM. With V trimmed by 3 bases and J by 6 bases, 8 bases remained unmatched. This CDR3 spans 15 amino acids. In DNA form, the CDR3 reads TGTGCCAGCAGTTTCGGGCGGGAGGTAGGCGATACGCAGTATTTT. It yields the protein CASSFGREVGDTQYF.

The V gene is TRBV30, the J gene TRBJ1-2; 9 bases map to TRBD1. The CDR3 is made up of 13 amino acids. The V and J ends lost 6 bases and 4 bases, in that order; junction bases with no gene match: 6. Germline V CDR1 and CDR2: GTSNPN, SVGIG (reference sequence). The CDR3 coding sequence is TGTGCCTGCGGGACAGGGTTGAGCTATGGCTACACCTTC. It yields the protein CACGTGLSYGYTF.

This sequence joins TRBV7-2 and TRBJ2-5, with a tentative D call TRBD1 (6 bases). Germline V CDR1 and CDR2: SGHTA, FQGNSA. CDR3 size: 16 residues. The germline V and J ends were trimmed by 5 bases and 2 bases, with 18 bases remaining between them. The CDR3 DNA reads as TGTGCCAGCAGCATCCAGGGGACATTTCCACAAGAGACCCAGTACTTC. Amino acids: CASSIQGTFPQETQYF.

V gene TRBV30 combines with J gene TRBJ2-5; D gene uncertain. The J call may be incorrect, as the DNA end agrees better with TRBJ2-7. CDR3 length equals 13 residues. Germline V gives CDR1 GTSNPN, CDR2 SVGIG (reference sequence). As DNA, the CDR3 is TGTGCCTGGAGTCCCTCAACAGAGAACGAGCAGTACTTC. Translation: CAWSPSTENEQYF.

The chain combines TRBV5-8 with TRBJ1-1; D call uncertain. Germline loops: CDR1 SGHTS, CDR2 YDEGEE. The length of the CDR3 is 12 residues. Trimming cost V 7 bases and J 3 bases, with 10 bases left between them. The CDR3 loop reads CASASGYTEAFF. The CDR3, as DNA: TGTGCCAGCGCCAGCGGGTACACTGAAGCTTTCTTT.

On this clone: Because it lacks the conserved phenylalanine or tryptophan at the end, this CDR3 is likely a read error. The chain uses TRBV6-5 and TRBJ1-1; 7 nucleotides line up with TRBD1. CDR3 length: 14 amino acids. The germline CDR1 and CDR2 sequences are MNHEY and SVGAGI. V trimming: 6 bases; J trimming: 6 bases; junction bases outside the gene matches: 10. In DNA, the CDR3 is TGTGCCAGCAGAGGTGGACAGGCCGGGGCTGAAGCTTTCCTT. This codes for CASRGGQAGAEAFL.

The V call is TRBV7-2, the J call TRBJ1-2, with 7 bases that match TRBD1. Germline V gives CDR1 SGHTA, CDR2 FQGNSA. Unmatched junction bases numbered 7, after V lost 6 bases and J lost 3 bases. CDR3 length: 14 amino acids. CDR3 sequence reads: CASSQDRQDYGYTF. The CDR3 nucleotides read TGTGCCAGCAGTCAGGACAGGCAAGACTATGGCTACACCTTC.

The chain links TRBV18 to TRBJ2-2; D is perhaps TRBD1 (5 bases). V was trimmed by 3 bases and J by 7 bases, leaving 15 bases between them. This CDR3 is built from 15 residues. Germline loops: CDR1 KGHSH, CDR2 LQKENI. CDR3 loop: CASSPPGPAIGELFF. For the CDR3, the DNA is TGTGCCAGCTCACCGCCAGGGCCGGCTATCGGGGAGCTGTTTTTT. Full variable domain (missing parts from reference TRBV18 and TRBJ2-2): NAGVMQNPRHLVRRRGQEARLRCSPMKGHSHVYWYRQLPEEGLKFMVYLQKENIIDESGMPKERFSAEFPKEGPSILRIQQVVRGDSAAYFCASSPPGPAIGELFFGEGSRLTVL.

The J gene is TRBJ2-5, the V gene TRBV2; D gene unclear. CDR3 length: 13 residues. The V and J ends lost 4 bases and 1 base respectively, with 7 bases between them. The V gene's germline CDR1 is SNHLY and CDR2 FYNNEI. For the CDR3, the DNA is TGTGCCAGCAGTGGCACAGCCCAAGAGACCCAGTACTTC. This translates into CASSGTAQETQYF.

The chain has TRBV19 and TRBJ1-2; D is possibly TRBD1 (6 bases). From germline, CDR1 is LNHDA and CDR2 SQIVND (reference sequence). CDR3 length: 14 residues. V was shortened by 5 bases and J by 3 bases, with 13 bases between the two germline ends. The CDR3, as DNA: TGTGCCAGTAGTCCTCGGACAGCCTACTATGGCTACACCTTC. Translated, it gives CASSPRTAYYGYTF.

The chain employs TRBV5-6 and TRBJ2-1, with 10 positions matching TRBD1. V trimming: 4 bases; J trimming: 7 bases; junction bases outside the gene matches: 8. Germline-derived CDR1 and CDR2 are SGHDT and YYEEEE. The CDR3 extends over 15 amino acids. For the CDR3, the DNA is TGTGCCAGCAGCCCGCGGGGACAGGGGCGGAATGAGCAGTTCTTC. Amino acids: CASSPRGQGRNEQFF.

This chain uses TRBV19 with TRBJ2-2; D uncertain. With 2 bases removed from V and 4 bases from J, the gap between germline ends came to 11 bases. Germline CDR1 is LNHDA and CDR2 is SQIVND (reference sequence). CDR3 length: 15 residues. DNA for the CDR3: TGTGCCAGTAGTATACCTGGCAGACTCACCGGGGAGCTGTTTTTT. Residues: CASSIPGRLTGELFF.

J is TRBJ2-3 and V is TRBV28; 8 bases align to TRBD2. This CDR3 has 16 residues. Germline trimming cut 3 bases from V and 3 bases from J; bases unmatched to any gene: 8. Germline V gene sequence: CDR1 MDHEN, CDR2 SYDVKM. CDR3 residues: CASSLVSGSGTDTQYF. CDR3 coding DNA: TGTGCCAGCAGTTTGGTGAGCGGGAGTGGAACAGATACGCAGTATTTT.

This chain links TRBV30 with TRBJ2-2; 8 nucleotides agree with TRBD1. After removal of 5 bases from V and 7 bases from J, the junction contained 15 bases not matched to a gene. The CDR3 loop spans 16 amino acids. In germline, CDR1 is GTSNPN, CDR2 SVGIG (reference sequence). DNA for the CDR3: TGTGCCTGGGCCGACAGGGGTAGGGGGATTGGCGGGGAGCTGTTTTTT. Translated, it gives CAWADRGRGIGGELFF.

The chain combines TRBV6-5 with TRBJ2-7, with D hard to call. The V gene's germline CDR1 is MNHEY and CDR2 SVGAGI. The V end was cut by 5 bases, the J end by 2 bases, with 13 bases between. The CDR3 runs to 14 residues. DNA of the CDR3: TGTGCCAGCAGTGAATTGTACAACGCCTACGAGCAGTACTTC. The encoded protein is CASSELYNAYEQYF.

The CDR3 bases are TGTGCCAGCAATCCTAGCGGGGGCGCCTACGAGCAGTACTTC. Residues: CASNPSGGAYEQYF. The V and J genes are TRBV7-2 and TRBJ2-7, with 10 bases fitting TRBD2. Losses at the gene ends were 7 bases for V and 2 bases for J; bases not matched to a gene: 5. The CDR3 has 14 residues. Germline lookup yields CDR1 SGHTA and CDR2 FQGNSA. The variable domain in full, completed from reference TRBV7-2 and TRBJ2-7, reads GAGVSQSPSNKVTEKGKDVELRCDPISGHTALYWYRQSLGQGLEFLIYFQGNSAPDKSGLPSDRFSAERTGGSVSTLTIQRTQQEDSAVYLCASNPSGGAYEQYFGPGTRLTVT.